A selection of T cell receptor beta chains follows, all from one sample in a study of T-cell memory formation after mild COVID-19. Via MiXCR, TCRdb re-called the 5' RACE reads, giving one row per CDR3 protein. The sample records about 110,000 distinct CDR3 sequences, roughly an eighth being singletons. The sequenced sample consisted of PBMCs or a T cell subset sorted from them (not recorded which). These receptors were taken from a young man who had mild COVID-19 (a few samples of this study predate the infection). Cell type and time point are not known. CDR3s include the opening cysteine and the closing phenylalanine or tryptophan. The D gene is left open where the match is weak. Clone sizes are given selectively: once, few, many, or a class where the clone is expanded.

size: .; V: TRBV21-1; J: TRBJ1-5; D: .; CDR3: CASSPDQPQHF; DNA: TGTGCCAGCAGCCCTGATCAGCCCCAGCATTTT
size: .; V: TRBV6-2/TRBV6-3; J: TRBJ2-7; D: .; CDR3: CASTTEGVTYEQYF; DNA: TGTGCCAGCACCACAGAGGGAGTAACCTACGAGCAGTACTTC
size: few; V: TRBV7-3; J: TRBJ2-3; D: TRBD2; CDR3: CASSLTLAGSTDTQYF; DNA: TGTGCCAGCAGCTTAACTCTAGCGGGGTCTACAGATACGCAGTATTTT
size: .; V: TRBV6-5; J: TRBJ2-1; D: .; CDR3: CASSYSLDEQFF; DNA: TGTGCCAGCAGTTACTCGTTGGATGAGCAGTTCTTC
size: .; V: TRBV7-9; J: TRBJ2-2; D: .; CDR3: CASSLVVDPTGELFF; DNA: TGTGCCAGCAGCTTAGTTGTGGACCCCACCGGGGAGCTGTTTTTT
size: .; V: TRBV7-9; J: TRBJ2-1; D: TRBD2; CDR3: CASSALAGESDEQFF; DNA: TGTGCCAGCAGCGCCTTGGCGGGGGAGTCCGATGAGCAGTTCTTC
size: .; V: TRBV2; J: TRBJ2-5; D: .; CDR3: CASSPQEETQYF; DNA: TGTGCCAGCAGTCCCCAAGAAGAGACCCAGTACTTC
size: few; V: TRBV4-3; J: TRBJ2-1; D: .; CDR3: CASSQRARDSGYEQFF; DNA: TGCGCCAGCAGCCAAAGGGCGAGAGATTCCGGTTATGAGCAGTTCTTC
size: few; V: TRBV12-3/TRBV12-4; J: TRBJ1-2; D: .; CDR3: CASSSSTGGFYGYTF; DNA: TGTGCCAGCAGCTCGTCAACTGGGGGGTTCTATGGCTACACCTTC
size: .; V: TRBV30; J: TRBJ2-7; D: .; CDR3: CAWNFGQIYEQYF; DNA: TGTGCCTGGAATTTCGGACAGATCTACGAGCAGTACTTC
size: few; V: TRBV6-5; J: TRBJ1-5; D: .; CDR3: CASSYSMSLAQHF; DNA: TGTGCCAGCAGTTACTCGATGTCCCTAGCCCAGCATTTT
size: few; V: TRBV4-1; J: TRBJ2-1; D: TRBD1; CDR3: CASSKRGDRDYNEQFF; DNA: TGCGCCAGCAGCAAACGGGGGGACAGGGACTACAATGAGCAGTTCTTC
size: few; V: TRBV6-2/TRBV6-3; J: TRBJ2-4; D: .; CDR3: CASSTARLMDIQYF; DNA: TGTGCCAGCAGTACGGCCCGTCTCATGGACATTCAGTACTTC
size: .; V: TRBV4-2; J: TRBJ2-2; D: .; CDR3: CASSQAVSAGELFF; DNA: TGTGCCAGCAGCCAAGCAGTCTCCGCCGGGGAGCTGTTTTTT
size: .; V: TRBV3-1; J: TRBJ2-7; D: .; CDR3: CASSQENPRVSQYF; DNA: TGTGCCAGCAGCCAAGAGAACCCCCGAGTGTCGCAGTACTTC
size: .; V: TRBV20-1; J: TRBJ2-7; D: .; CDR3: CSAGAEDSYEQYF; DNA: TGCAGTGCTGGGGCGGAAGATTCCTACGAGCAGTACTTC
size: .; V: TRBV12-3/TRBV12-4; J: TRBJ1-1; D: .; CDR3: CASSPRGTEAFF; DNA: TGTGCCAGCAGTCCAAGGGGGACTGAAGCTTTCTTT
size: few; V: TRBV5-8; J: TRBJ2-3; D: .; CDR3: CASSLDRADTQYF; DNA: TGTGCCAGCAGCTTAGACAGAGCAGATACGCAGTATTTT
size: .; V: TRBV3-1; J: TRBJ2-3; D: .; CDR3: CASSQDDSGTDTQYF; DNA: TGTGCCAGCAGCCAAGATGACAGTGGCACAGATACGCAGTATTTT
size: once; V: TRBV7-9; J: TRBJ2-3; D: .; CDR3: CASSVRGARYEDTQYF; DNA: TGTGCCAGCAGCGTTCGGGGGGCCCGGTACGAAGATACGCAGTATTTT
size: many; V: TRBV7-9; J: TRBJ2-1; D: .; CDR3: CASQGSYNEQFF; DNA: TGTGCCAGCCAGGGCTCCTACAATGAGCAGTTCTTC
size: .; V: TRBV11-2; J: TRBJ2-1; D: .; CDR3: CASSLGGALPPGNEQFF; DNA: TGTGCCAGCAGCCTGGGGGGCGCGCTCCCCCCGGGTAATGAGCAGTTCTTC
size: .; V: TRBV20-1; J: TRBJ1-2; D: .; CDR3: CSARALDGYGYTF; DNA: TGCAGTGCTAGGGCTTTGGACGGCTATGGCTACACCTTC